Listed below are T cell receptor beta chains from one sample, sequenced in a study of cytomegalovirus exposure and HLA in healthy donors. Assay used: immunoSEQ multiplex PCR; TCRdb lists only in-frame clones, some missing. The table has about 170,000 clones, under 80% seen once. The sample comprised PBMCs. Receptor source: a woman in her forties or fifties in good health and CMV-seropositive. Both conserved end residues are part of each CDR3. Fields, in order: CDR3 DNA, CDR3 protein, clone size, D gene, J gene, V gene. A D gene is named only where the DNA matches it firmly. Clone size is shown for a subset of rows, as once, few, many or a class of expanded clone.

CDR3nt: TGTGCCACCAGCAGAGACGGAGACAGAGCTGAAGCTTTCTTT
CDR3aa: CATSRDGDRAEAFF
abundance: -
d_gene: -
j_gene: TRBJ1-1
v_gene: TRBV15

CDR3nt: TGTGCCAGCTCACCGGTGGCCGGGGAGACCCAGTACTTC
CDR3aa: CASSPVAGETQYF
abundance: -
d_gene: -
j_gene: TRBJ2-5
v_gene: TRBV18

CDR3nt: TGTGCCAGCAGCCAAGATCCGTCGTCTAACTATGGCTACACCTTC
CDR3aa: CASSQDPSSNYGYTF
abundance: -
d_gene: -
j_gene: TRBJ1-2
v_gene: TRBV4-2

CDR3nt: TGTGCAGCACTCACAGGGGCCTACGAGCAGTACTTC
CDR3aa: CAALTGAYEQYF
abundance: -
d_gene: TRBD1
j_gene: TRBJ2-7
v_gene: TRBV5-4

CDR3nt: TGTGCCTGGAGTCCAACTCAACAGGGGGGCTACACCTTC
CDR3aa: CAWSPTQQGGYTF
abundance: -
d_gene: TRBD1
j_gene: TRBJ1-2
v_gene: TRBV30

CDR3nt: TGTGCCAGCAGCTTGTCCCGCGAGCAGTACTTC
CDR3aa: CASSLSREQYF
abundance: -
d_gene: -
j_gene: TRBJ2-7
v_gene: TRBV7-9

CDR3nt: TGTGCCAGCAGCTTAGAACGGACCGGGGAGCTGTTTTTT
CDR3aa: CASSLERTGELFF
abundance: -
d_gene: -
j_gene: TRBJ2-2
v_gene: TRBV7-3

CDR3nt: TGTGCCAGCAGCTTAGATCGAGGAGGGCAGTACTTC
CDR3aa: CASSLDRGGQYF
abundance: -
d_gene: -
j_gene: TRBJ2-7
v_gene: TRBV11-2

CDR3nt: TGCGCCAGCAGCTTCTCCCTTCATAGGGGCTACGAGCAGTACTTC
CDR3aa: CASSFSLHRGYEQYF
abundance: once
d_gene: -
j_gene: TRBJ2-7
v_gene: TRBV5-1

CDR3nt: TGTGCCAGCAGTGAGGCAGGGACGGAGGGAGAGCAGTTCTTC
CDR3aa: CASSEAGTEGEQFF
abundance: -
d_gene: -
j_gene: TRBJ2-1
v_gene: TRBV2

CDR3nt: TGTGCCAGCAGCTCCCGGGACAGGGGCACTGAAGCTTTCTTT
CDR3aa: CASSSRDRGTEAFF
abundance: once
d_gene: TRBD1
j_gene: TRBJ1-1
v_gene: TRBV7-9

CDR3nt: TGCGCCAGCAGCCCACAGGGGGCAGGATACGAGCAGTACTTC
CDR3aa: CASSPQGAGYEQYF
abundance: -
d_gene: TRBD1
j_gene: TRBJ2-7
v_gene: TRBV4-1

CDR3nt: TGCGCCAGCAGCTTGTACAGCGGGGGCGATGAGCAGTTCTTC
CDR3aa: CASSLYSGGDEQFF
abundance: -
d_gene: TRBD2
j_gene: TRBJ2-1
v_gene: TRBV5-1